Listed below are T cell receptor beta chains from one sample, sequenced in a study of cytomegalovirus exposure and HLA in healthy donors. The repertoire was sequenced with immunoSEQ multiplex PCR; TCRdb's copy has only in-frame clones and lacks some. The sample shows about 210,000 clones, about 86% of them seen only once. Sequenced material: PBMCs. These receptors were taken from a woman aged 25 to 45 in good health and CMV-seronegative. Each CDR3 is given without its conserved first and last residue.

>TRBV28|TRBJ1-5
ASRQGRSNQPQH
>TRBV7-2|TRBJ2-1
ASSTVAGIRNEQF
>TRBV6-5|TRBJ1-1
ASSLTPGVYTEAF
>TRBV27|TRBJ2-6
ASSLRQGAGANVLT
>TRBV30|TRBJ2-7
ACRDSYEQY
>TRBV2|TRBJ2-3
ASSEGLAGTDTQY
>TRBV2|TRBJ1-2
AIRRRGDYGYT
>TRBV28|TRBJ2-7
ASSFPKTSGRTYEQY
>TRBV7-6|TRBJ2-7
ASSAWRENHEQY
>TRBV7-3|TRBJ2-1
ASSLMAGSYNEQF
>TRBV6-5|TRBJ2-5
ASRQNQETQY
>TRBV5-1|TRBJ1-5
ASSLEGAGQPQH
>TRBV4-1|TRBJ2-7
ASSRGQGPYEQY
>TRBV29-1|TRBJ2-1
SVEAGIADEQF
>TRBV7-6|TRBJ2-1
ASSLTSSYNEQF
>TRBV16|TRBJ1-1
ASKPEGSVNTEAF
>TRBV5-1|TRBJ2-2
ASRRGGATSVGGELF
>TRBV6-5|TRBJ2-7
ASSYSEGYTYEQY
>TRBV23-1|TRBJ1-2
ASRSRDRGPGYT
>TRBV12-5|TRBJ1-1
ASSAGGFRAF
>TRBV2|TRBJ2-3
ASSEGLHTDTQY
>TRBV11-3|TRBJ2-5
ASSSGTGQETQY
>TRBV9|TRBJ2-7
ASSPPGTGTYEQY
>TRBV19|TRBJ2-7
ASSLQGSYEQY
>TRBV28|TRBJ2-1
ASSPGGGATWTYNEQF
>TRBV4-2|TRBJ1-1
ASSQGPSQEAF
>TRBV19|TRBJ2-2
ASSIAGRSTGELF